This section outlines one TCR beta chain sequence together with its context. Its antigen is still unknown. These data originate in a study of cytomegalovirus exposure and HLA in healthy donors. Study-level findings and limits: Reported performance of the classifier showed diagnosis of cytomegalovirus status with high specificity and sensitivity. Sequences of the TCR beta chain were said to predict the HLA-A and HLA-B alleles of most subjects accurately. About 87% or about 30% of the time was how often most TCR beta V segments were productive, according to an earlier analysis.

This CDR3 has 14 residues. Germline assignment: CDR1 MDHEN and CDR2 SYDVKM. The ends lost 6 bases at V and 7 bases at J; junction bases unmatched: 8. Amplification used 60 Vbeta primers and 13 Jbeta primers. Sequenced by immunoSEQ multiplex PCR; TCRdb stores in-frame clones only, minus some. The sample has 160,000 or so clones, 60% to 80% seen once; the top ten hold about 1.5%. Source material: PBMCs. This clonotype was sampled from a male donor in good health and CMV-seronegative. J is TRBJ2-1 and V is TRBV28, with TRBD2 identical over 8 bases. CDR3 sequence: CASRNSGASNEQFF. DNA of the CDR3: TGTGCCAGCAGAAATAGCGGGGCGAGTAATGAGCAGTTCTTC.